The source of this TCR beta chain is a study of response to subunit inactivated influenza vaccine. The CDR3 is made up of 14 amino acids. Trimming removed 1 base at V and 10 bases at J, with 13 bases between. CDR1 and CDR2 (germline): SGHTA, FQGNSA. Worth noting for this clonotype: Its specificity is unknown.

General study findings and limits: Few new T cells, the authors suggested, are recruited by each seasonal influenza vaccination.

TCRdb re-analysed the RT-PCR reads in MiXCR, keeping a single row per CDR3 protein. The sample lists 500,000 to 600,000 distinct CDR3 sequences; over 10% were seen once. The origin of this receptor is a man aged 45-65 years who received an inactivated influenza vaccine. The V call is TRBV7-2, the J call TRBJ1-4; tentative D call: TRBD1 (6 bases). The sample was PBMCs from blood, taken roughly 45 days after vaccination. The CDR3 sequence: CASSLEQGARKLFF. DNA for the CDR3: TGTGCCAGCAGCTTAGAACAGGGAGCCAGAAAACTGTTTTTT.